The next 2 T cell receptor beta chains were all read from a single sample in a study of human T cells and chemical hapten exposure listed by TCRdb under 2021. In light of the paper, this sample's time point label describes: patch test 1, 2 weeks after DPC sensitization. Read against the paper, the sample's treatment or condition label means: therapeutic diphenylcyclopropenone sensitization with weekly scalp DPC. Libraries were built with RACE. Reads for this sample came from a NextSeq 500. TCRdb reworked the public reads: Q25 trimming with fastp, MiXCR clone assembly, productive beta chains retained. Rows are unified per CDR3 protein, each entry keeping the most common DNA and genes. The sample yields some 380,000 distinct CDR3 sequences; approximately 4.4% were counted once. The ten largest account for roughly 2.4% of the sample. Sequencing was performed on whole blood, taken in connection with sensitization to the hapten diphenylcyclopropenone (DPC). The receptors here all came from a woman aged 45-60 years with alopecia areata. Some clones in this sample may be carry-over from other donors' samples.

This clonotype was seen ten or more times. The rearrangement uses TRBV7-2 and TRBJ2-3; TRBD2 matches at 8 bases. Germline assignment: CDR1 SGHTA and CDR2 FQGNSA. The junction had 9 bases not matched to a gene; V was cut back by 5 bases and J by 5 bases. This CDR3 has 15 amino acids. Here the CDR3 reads CASSAGRGEEDTQYF. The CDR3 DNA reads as TGTGCCAGCAGCGCAGGGCGGGGGGAGGAAGATACGCAGTATTTT. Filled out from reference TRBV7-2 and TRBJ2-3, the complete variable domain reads GAGVSQSPSNKVTEKGKDVELRCDPISGHTALYWYRQSLGQGLEFLIYFQGNSAPDKSGLPSDRFSAERTGGSVSTLTIQRTQQEDSAVYLCASSAGRGEEDTQYFGPGTRLTVL.

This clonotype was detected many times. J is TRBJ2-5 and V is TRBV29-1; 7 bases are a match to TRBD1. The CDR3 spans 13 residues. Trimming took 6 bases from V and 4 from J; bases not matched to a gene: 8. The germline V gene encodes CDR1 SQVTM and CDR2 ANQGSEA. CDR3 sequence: CSVKRGGLETQYF. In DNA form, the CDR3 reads TGCAGCGTCAAAAGAGGGGGCTTAGAGACCCAGTACTTC.